A selection of T cell receptor beta chains follows, all from one sample in a study of vaccination and CD4 T cells after COVID-19. Antigens for these TCRs are unknown. TCRdb re-derived calls from the PCR reads in MiXCR, one entry per CDR3 protein. The sample records about 15,000 distinct CDR3 sequences, 78% being singletons. Sample: CD4+ T cells from blood, cultured in vitro, taken after SARS-CoV-2 vaccination. These receptors all come from a human donor who received a COVID-19 vaccine. Both conserved end residues are part of each CDR3. D genes are given only for firm matches. Clone size is given for some rows only: seen once, a few or many times, or a class if the clone is expanded.

>NA|NA|TRBV19|TRBJ1-1
CASSIKGAGNTEAFF
TGTGCCAGTAGTATAAAAGGGGCAGGAAACACTGAAGCTTTCTTT
>NA|NA|TRBV19|TRBJ1-6
CASSIPPTAALNSPLHF
TGTGCCAGTAGTATCCCGCCTACGGCAGCTTTGAATTCACCCCTCCACTTT
>once|TRBD1|TRBV6-1|TRBJ1-4
CASSEDRGGEKLFF
TGTGCCAGCAGTGAGGACAGGGGAGGCGAAAAACTGTTTTTT
>NA|NA|TRBV7-9|TRBJ1-4
CASSSSGHRDEKLFF
TGTGCCAGCAGCTCCTCCGGGCACAGGGATGAAAAACTGTTTTTT
>NA|NA|TRBV30|TRBJ1-1
CAWSRLQMNTEAFF
TGTGCCTGGAGTCGGCTGCAGATGAACACTGAAGCTTTCTTT
>NA|TRBD2|TRBV20-1|TRBJ2-5
CSARWGGGIETQYF
TGCAGTGCTAGATGGGGGGGAGGGATCGAGACCCAGTACTTC
>NA|NA|TRBV5-1|TRBJ1-5
CASSPTARAEQPQHF
TGCGCCAGCAGCCCGACAGCCAGGGCTGAGCAGCCCCAGCATTTT
>NA|NA|TRBV25-1|TRBJ1-4
CASSVRPSRFEKLFF
TGTGCCAGCAGTGTTCGCCCAAGCCGATTTGAAAAACTGTTTTTT
>once|NA|TRBV6-2/TRBV6-3|TRBJ2-3
CASSPLARADTQYF
TGTGCCAGCAGTCCACTAGCCCGAGCAGATACGCAGTATTTT
>NA|NA|TRBV5-4|TRBJ1-1
CASSSPRAAGYLENTEAFF
TGTGCCAGCAGCTCCCCCCGGGCGGCAGGGTATTTGGAGAACACTGAAGCTTTCTTT
>NA|TRBD1|TRBV5-4|TRBJ1-6
CASSLVWDSNSPLHF
TGTGCCAGCAGCTTGGTTTGGGACAGTAATTCACCCCTCCACTTT
>NA|NA|TRBV6-5|TRBJ2-7
CASSYSRDRVYEQYF
TGTGCCAGCAGTTATAGTCGGGATAGGGTCTACGAGCAGTACTTC
>NA|NA|TRBV6-1|TRBJ1-5
CASSEADSVPGHF
TGTGCCAGCAGTGAAGCCGATTCAGTGCCCGGGCATTTT
>NA|NA|TRBV6-1|TRBJ1-5
CASSEGATVAYSNQPQHF
TGTGCCAGCAGTGAAGGGGCAACCGTCGCATATAGCAATCAGCCCCAGCATTTT
>NA|NA|TRBV5-4|TRBJ2-5
CASSSFPQETQYF
TGTGCCAGCAGCTCTTTTCCCCAAGAGACCCAGTACTTC
>NA|NA|TRBV6-1|TRBJ2-3
CASSSSWGPTDTQYF
TGTGCCAGCAGCTCCTCATGGGGGCCCACAGATACGCAGTATTTT
>once|NA|TRBV15|TRBJ2-7
CATSRDQRSSYEQYF
TGTGCCACCAGCAGAGATCAGAGGAGCTCCTACGAGCAGTACTTC
>few|NA|TRBV5-4|TRBJ1-1
CASSRMEGRTEAFF
TGTGCCAGCAGCCGTATGGAGGGACGCACTGAAGCTTTCTTT
>medium-sized|TRBD1|TRBV7-9|TRBJ1-6
CASSRGQGGFSPLHF
TGTGCCAGCAGCCGCGGACAGGGGGGATTTTCACCCCTCCACTTT
>once|NA|TRBV2|TRBJ2-7
CASRGVRSSYEQYF
TGTGCCAGCAGGGGGGTACGAAGCTCCTACGAGCAGTACTTC
>NA|NA|TRBV2|TRBJ1-2
CASSVGRDQGYGYTF
TGTGCCAGCAGTGTTGGGCGGGACCAAGGCTATGGCTACACCTTC
>NA|NA|TRBV12-3/TRBV12-4|TRBJ1-6
CASTNPGRSPLHF
TGTGCCAGCACCAACCCAGGGCGTTCACCCCTCCACTTT
>NA|NA|TRBV5-1|TRBJ1-2
CASSLDVVMGGYTF
TGCGCCAGCAGCTTGGACGTGGTAATGGGTGGCTACACCTTC
>NA|NA|TRBV30|TRBJ1-5
CAWSYREDQPQHF
TGTGCCTGGAGTTACAGGGAGGATCAGCCCCAGCATTTT
>NA|TRBD2|TRBV20-1|TRBJ2-3
CSAILISGGLTDTQYF
TGCAGTGCTATACTAATAAGCGGGGGCCTCACAGATACGCAGTATTTT
>few|NA|TRBV2|TRBJ1-6
CASTEGWNSPLHF
TGTGCCAGCACCGAGGGGTGGAATTCACCCCTCCACTTT
>NA|TRBD1|TRBV4-1|TRBJ1-5
CASSQVGDRNQPQHF
TGCGCCAGCAGCCAAGTAGGGGACAGAAATCAGCCCCAGCATTTT
>NA|NA|TRBV19|TRBJ1-5
CASSIGGERNQPQHF
TGTGCCAGTAGTATTGGAGGTGAACGCAATCAGCCCCAGCATTTT
>NA|NA|TRBV10-3|TRBJ1-5
CAISESGVEGQPQHF
TGTGCCATCAGTGAGTCGGGGGTAGAGGGGCAGCCCCAGCATTTT
>NA|NA|TRBV19|TRBJ2-5
CASSAGRQETQYF
TGTGCCAGTAGTGCAGGGCGGCAAGAGACCCAGTACTTC
>few|TRBD1|TRBV30|TRBJ1-2
CAWSPQGVEGYTF
TGTGCCTGGAGTCCGCAGGGGGTGGAAGGCTACACCTTC
>NA|NA|TRBV7-9|TRBJ1-3
CASSPDRRSGNTIYF
TGTGCCAGCAGCCCCGACCGGCGCTCTGGAAACACCATATATTTT
>NA|TRBD2|TRBV19|TRBJ2-3
CASSRTSGGASATDTQYF
TGTGCCAGTAGTCGGACTAGCGGGGGGGCCTCAGCCACAGATACGCAGTATTTT
>NA|NA|TRBV12-5|TRBJ1-2
CASGNGGANYGYTF
TGTGCTAGTGGGAATGGGGGAGCTAACTATGGCTACACCTTC
>NA|NA|TRBV30|TRBJ1-1
CAWSGTQNTEAFF
TGTGCCTGGAGTGGGACACAGAACACTGAAGCTTTCTTT
>once|TRBD2|TRBV2|TRBJ2-5
CASSELGGGSETQYF
TGTGCCAGCAGTGAACTTGGGGGAGGGAGCGAGACCCAGTACTTC
>NA|TRBD1|TRBV7-8|TRBJ1-5
CASSPDRGNQPQHF
TGTGCCAGCAGCCCGGACAGGGGCAATCAGCCCCAGCATTTT